The 18 T cell receptor beta chains below come from one sample, sequenced in a study of Graves' ophthalmopathy and Graves' hyperthyroidism. Transcripts of RNA were the source for amplifying TCR beta CDR3 regions. The first-round RT-PCR employed HTBI primers together with the Qiagen OneStep RT-PCR kit. A multiplex PCR was then performed as the second round. One entry per CDR3 protein, called by TCRdb with MiXCR from the multiplex PCR reads. The repertoire holds around 590,000 distinct CDR3 sequences, under 40% seen once, with roughly 4.5% in the top ten. The sample consisted of peripheral blood or thyroid tissue (not recorded which). The origin of the receptors is an adult man with Graves' hyperthyroidism.

Worth noting for this clonotype: A single base separates this from a much larger clone, so it may be a read error. The chain has TRBV9 and TRBJ1-5; a weak D match, TRBD1 (6 bases). CDR3 size: 12 residues. V gave up 3 bases and J gave up 13 bases, with 14 bases separating them. CDR1 is SGDLS, CDR2 YYNGEE, per germline. In DNA, the CDR3 is TGTGCCAGCAGCGAACCGGGACACTCTCAGCATTTT. Encoded protein: CASSEPGHSQHF.

This clonotype was seen many times. This rearrangement joins TRBV7-2 to TRBJ2-2, with a weak D call TRBD2 (5 bases). Germline assignment: CDR1 SGHTA and CDR2 FQGNSA. CDR3 length: 15 amino acids. V lost 1 base, J lost 5 bases, and 11 bases lay in between. DNA for the CDR3: TGTGCCAGCAGCTTAGAAATGGGCGGGACCGGGGAGCTGTTTTTT. It codes for CASSLEMGGTGELFF.

This clonotype has a count of ten or more. The chain has TRBV10-3 and TRBJ1-1, with 7 bases that match TRBD1. The CDR3 runs 14 residues. Germline-derived CDR1 and CDR2 are ENHRY and SYGVKD. With 2 bases clipped from V and 8 bases from J, the junction kept 8 bases outside the gene matches. The CDR3 spells CAISENKGQMEAFF. CDR3 sequence (DNA): TGTGCCATCAGTGAGAATAAGGGACAGATGGAAGCTTTCTTT.

The chain joins TRBV7-3 to TRBJ2-2, with D tentatively TRBD2 (6 bases). The CDR3 loop spans 14 amino acids. Trimming cost V 6 bases and J 5 bases, with 13 bases left between them. Germline values: CDR1 SGHTA, CDR2 FQGTGA. CDR3 region: CASSGGSGTGELFF. DNA of the CDR3: TGTGCCAGCAGTGGAGGGAGTGGTACCGGGGAGCTGTTTTTT. The full variable domain, in which reference TRBV7-3 and TRBJ2-2 provide the parts outside the CDR3, is GAGVSQTPSNKVTEKGKYVELRCDPISGHTALYWYRQSLGQGPEFLIYFQGTGAADDSGLPNDRFFAVRPEGSVSTLKIQRTERGDSAVYLCASSGGSGTGELFFGEGSRLTVL.

This clonotype has ten or more counts. The chain combines TRBV19 with TRBJ1-1, with TRBD1 matching 9 bases. Germline V gene lookup returns CDR1 LNHDA and CDR2 SQIVND (reference sequence). This CDR3 has 13 amino acids. Trimming took 7 bases from V and 7 from J; bases not matched to a gene: 7. CDR3 sequence: CASNQGTGLEAFF. The CDR3 nucleotides are TGTGCCAGTAACCAGGGGACAGGGCTTGAAGCTTTCTTT. The whole variable domain, remainder taken from reference TRBV19 and TRBJ1-1, is DGGITQSPKYLFRKEGQNVTLSCEQNLNHDAMYWYRQDPGQGLRLIYYSQIVNDFQKGDIAEGYSVSREKKESFPLTVTSAQKNPTAFYLCASNQGTGLEAFFGQGTRLTVV.

This clonotype came up a few times. V gene TRBV6-6 combines with J gene TRBJ2-7; 11 bases map to TRBD1. The germline V gene encodes CDR1 MNHNY and CDR2 SVGAGI (reference sequence). The CDR3 length is 16 residues. V gave up 2 bases and J gave up 2 bases; unmatched junction bases: 5. The CDR3 here is CASSYRGQGDPYEQYF. DNA for the CDR3: TGTGCCAGCAGTTACAGGGGACAGGGGGATCCCTACGAGCAGTACTTC.

Concerning this clonotype itself: This may arise from a read error, as a much more abundant clone is one base away. The chain has TRBV7-2 and TRBJ1-2, with D unresolved. The CDR3 is 14 amino acids. CDR1 is SGHTA and CDR2 is FQGNSA in the germline V gene. The CDR3 DNA sequence: TGTGCCAACAGCCCTACGACTCTGGGCTATGGCTACACCTTC. Residues: CANSPTTLGYGYTF.

As for this clonotype: This sequence may be a read error, since a much larger clone differs from it by one base. In this CDR3 the conserved last residue, phenylalanine or tryptophan, is missing, so a read error is likely. The chain carries TRBV11-2 and TRBJ2-7; 7 bases match TRBD1. Germline V gene sequence: CDR1 SGHAT, CDR2 FQNNGV. The CDR3 is 15 residues long. Germline trimming cut 1 base from V and 6 bases from J; bases unmatched to any gene: 9. The CDR3 reads CASSLVGGQNIEQYL. The CDR3 nucleotides are TGTGCCAGCAGCTTAGTTGGGGGACAGAATATCGAGCAGTACCTC.

This clonotype was recorded once. The CDR3 ends on some other residue instead of the conserved phenylalanine or tryptophan, so this is likely a read error. The genes are TRBV27 and TRBJ2-7; 7 positions agree with TRBD2. This CDR3 contains 14 residues. The trim removed 3 bases at V and 5 bases at J, leaving 7 bases unmatched. The germline V gene has CDR1 MNHEY and CDR2 SMNVEV (reference sequence). CDR3 bases: TGTGCCAGCAGTTTCCCCGGGAGGTTCGACGAGCAGTACCTC. This sequence encodes CASSFPGRFDEQYL.

This clonotype was found many times. This chain joins TRBV15 and TRBJ2-7, with 11 bases fitting TRBD1. CDR3 length: 16 amino acids. V gave up 1 base and J gave up 4 bases; unmatched junction bases: 6. Germline V lookup: CDR1 LNHNV, CDR2 YYDKDF (reference sequence). The CDR3 nucleotides are TGTGCCACCAGCAGAGTGCTTGGACAGGGGGCATACGAGCAGTACTTC. It encodes CATSRVLGQGAYEQYF.

This clonotype was counted many times. This chain links TRBV19 with TRBJ2-7, with unresolved D. The ends were cut back, 1 base at V and 3 bases at J, with 10 bases in the middle. This CDR3 has 14 residues. Germline lookup yields CDR1 LNHDA and CDR2 SQIVND (reference sequence). In DNA form, the CDR3 reads TGTGCCAGTAGTATAGCGTCCAGTCTCTACGAGCAGTACTTC. Its translation: CASSIASSLYEQYF.

CDR3 nucleotide sequence: TGTGCCAGCAGTCAAGGACCCTATTATGGCAATCAGCCCCAGCATTTT. It is translated as CASSQGPYYGNQPQHF. The chain uses TRBV2 and TRBJ1-5; D not resolved. V lost 5 bases and J 2 bases, leaving 16 bases between the germline ends. The CDR3 totals 16 residues. CDR1 and CDR2 (germline): SNHLY, FYNNEI.

A word on this clonotype: A read error may be the cause here, since a much bigger clone is one base away. The chain employs TRBV7-2 and TRBJ1-1; 9 bases fit TRBD1. The CDR3 contains 15 residues. The V segment lost 3 bases and the J segment 3 bases; nucleotides outside the gene matches: 5. From germline, CDR1 is SGHTA and CDR2 FQGNSA. The CDR3 sequence is CASSFPWDRDTEAFF. The CDR3 nucleotides are TGTGCCAGCAGCTTTCCCTGGGACAGGGACACTGAAGCTTTCTTT.

The chain carries TRBV2 and TRBJ2-3, with D unclear. The CDR3 is made up of 15 amino acids. V was shortened by 3 bases and J by 0 bases, with 10 bases between the two germline ends. Germline V lookup: CDR1 SNHLY, CDR2 FYNNEI. The CDR3 coding sequence is TGTGCCAGCAGTGAGGGAAGGGCTAGCACAGATACGCAGTATTTT. This sequence encodes CASSEGRASTDTQYF.

This clonotype occurred many times. This chain connects TRBV12-3 or TRBV12-4 to TRBJ1-2, with TRBD1 matching over 10 bases. V was clipped by 6 bases and J by 7 bases; unmatched bases: 5. The CDR3 contains 13 residues. CDR3 nucleotide sequence: TGTGCCAGCAGCCAGACAGGGGGCGTTGGCTACACCTTC. This encodes CASSQTGGVGYTF.

This clonotype was observed at least ten times. The J gene is TRBJ2-6, the V gene TRBV5-1; TRBD1 matches at 8 bases. This CDR3 is built from 14 residues. V shed 5 bases, J shed 12 bases, and the junction held 10 bases outside the gene matches. Germline V gives CDR1 SGHRS, CDR2 YFSETQ. The CDR3 DNA sequence: TGCGCCAGCAGTCAAGGACAGGGCTTCTCCGTCCTGACTTTC. It is translated as CASSQGQGFSVLTF. Complete variable domain (other parts from reference TRBV5-1 and TRBJ2-6): KAGVTQTPRYLIKTRGQQVTLSCSPISGHRSVSWYQQTPGQGLQFLFEYFSETQRNKGNFPGRFSGRQFSNSRSEMNVSTLELGDSALYLCASSQGQGFSVLTFGAGSRLTVL.

The table lists this clonotype with many counts. The chain combines TRBV20-1 with TRBJ2-7, with D possibly being TRBD1 or TRBD2 (5 bases each). This CDR3 contains 12 residues. V was trimmed by 2 bases and J by 5 bases, leaving 10 bases between them. Germline lookup yields CDR1 DFQATT and CDR2 SNEGSKA (reference sequence). In nucleotides, the CDR3 is TGCAGTGCTAGACGGGACCCCCACGAGCAGTACTTC. Its protein product is CSARRDPHEQYF.

This clonotype occurred many times. The chain combines TRBV29-1 with TRBJ1-2; no definite D call. Between the trimmed V and J ends, which lost 1 base and 3 bases, there was a span of 9 bases. CDR3 size: 13 residues. The V gene's germline CDR1 is SQVTM and CDR2 ANQGSEA. The CDR3 bases are TGCAGCGTTGAAGTTGGCGGTTACTATGGCTACACCTTC. It translates to CSVEVGGYYGYTF.